This T cell receptor beta chain originates from a study of response to subunit inactivated influenza vaccine. Study-level findings and limits: The study's authors posited that every seasonal influenza vaccination enlists few new T cells.

The germline gives CDR1 DFQATT, CDR2 SNEGSKA (reference sequence). CDR3 length equals 12 residues. Trimming took 6 bases from V and 4 from J; bases not matched to a gene: 4. On this clonotype itself: Its antigen remains unidentified.

In TCRdb, the RT-PCR reads were re-called with MiXCR into one record per CDR3 protein. The data show about 520,000 distinct CDR3 sequences, 9.5% to 13% seen once. This clonotype originated in a man aged 50-60 years who received an inactivated influenza vaccine. The sample was PBMCs from blood, taken 45 days after vaccination. The V gene is TRBV20-1, the J gene TRBJ1-1; 8 nucleotides line up with TRBD1. The CDR3 nucleotides read TGCAGTGCCAAGACAGGGGTCACTGAAGCTTTCTTT. This codes for CSAKTGVTEAFF.